This section outlines one TCR beta chain sequence together with its context. The data derive from a study of blood T cell repertoires in COVID-19. On the study more broadly: Researchers got acute and convalescent COVID-19 samples from the United States, Italy and Spain.

Original handling: From reference gene primer amplification, estimates of nucleated cell counts were derived. Libraries were prepared by immunoSEQ multiplex PCR; TCRdb keeps only in-frame clonotypes and omits some of them. The V and J calls and clone size are taken from that table; D and trimming were inferred from the DNA. The sample lists some 250,000 clones; approximately 82% were seen once. The CDR3 has 14 amino acids. Trimming stripped 5 bases from V and 2 bases from J, with 12 bases between. Germline V CDR1 and CDR2: SGHAT, FQDESV (reference sequence). The J gene is TRBJ2-5, the V gene TRBV11-1; D is uncertain. This receptor was identified in an elderly man with acute or convalescent COVID-19. Input material: peripheral blood. CDR3 residues: CASSPEASQETQYF. The CDR3 nucleotides read TGTGCCAGCAGCCCAGAGGCTTCGCAAGAGACCCAGTACTTC. The full variable domain, in which reference TRBV11-1 and TRBJ2-5 provide the parts outside the CDR3, is EAEVAQSPRYKITEKSQAVAFWCDPISGHATLYWYRQILGQGPELLVQFQDESVVDDSQLPKDRFSAERLKGVDSTLKIQPAELGDSAMYLCASSPEASQETQYFGPGTRLLVL.